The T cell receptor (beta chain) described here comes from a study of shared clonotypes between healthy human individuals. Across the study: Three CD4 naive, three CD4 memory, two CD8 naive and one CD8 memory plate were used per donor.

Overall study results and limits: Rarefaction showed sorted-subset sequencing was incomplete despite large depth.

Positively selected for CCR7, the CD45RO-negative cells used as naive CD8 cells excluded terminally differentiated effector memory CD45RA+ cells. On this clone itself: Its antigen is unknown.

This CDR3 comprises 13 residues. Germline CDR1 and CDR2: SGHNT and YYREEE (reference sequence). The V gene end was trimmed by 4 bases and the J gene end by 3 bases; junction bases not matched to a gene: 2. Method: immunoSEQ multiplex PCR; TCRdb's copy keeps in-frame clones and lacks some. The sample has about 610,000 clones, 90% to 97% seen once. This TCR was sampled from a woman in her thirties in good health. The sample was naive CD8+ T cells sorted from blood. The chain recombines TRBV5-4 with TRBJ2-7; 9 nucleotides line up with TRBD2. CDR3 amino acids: CASSSSGSYEQYF. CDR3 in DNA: TGTGCCAGCAGCAGTAGCGGGAGCTACGAGCAGTACTTC.